One T cell receptor (beta chain) is described in this entry. Its matching antigen is unknown. V gave up 2 bases and J gave up 2 bases, with 14 bases separating them. The CDR3 runs to 16 residues. Per germline, CDR1 MNHEY and CDR2 SVGAGI. The data derive from a study of T cells in localized non-small cell lung cancer. Study-wide findings and caveats: Sequencing was limited to one tumor region, leaving the possibility of heterogeneity open.

TCRdb keeps only in-frame clones here, not all; method: immunoSEQ multiplex PCR. The table records tens of thousands of clones, 85% to 90% of them present only once. The sequence was collected from a male donor aged 60 or over with stage I lung adenocarcinoma. The sample was peripheral blood, taken before any cancer treatment. The chain carries TRBV6-5 and TRBJ2-3, with no clear D. The CDR3 here is CASSYADGFHTDTQYF. The CDR3 region has the DNA TGTGCCAGCAGTTACGCTGACGGATTCCACACAGATACGCAGTATTTT.